This TCR beta chain was captured by sequencing in a study of T cells in Graves' hyperthyroidism and ophthalmopathy. As for the study in general: Staff took peripheral blood when the initial diagnosis was made, before any treatment began.

Thyroid ultrasound and orbital computed tomography, with clinical symptoms and serum thyroxine and TRAb, informed diagnoses. Template material for amplifying TCR beta CDR3 regions consisted of RNA transcripts. The HTBI set primed first-round TCR CDR3 RT-PCR. TCRdb independently ran MiXCR on the multiplex PCR reads; one entry per CDR3 protein. The table shows 620,000 or so distinct CDR3 sequences, with roughly 15% occurring only once. This clonotype was recorded many times. Its target is unknown. Study observations and caveats: Also found in blood were most expanded thyroid clonotypes above 0.001. The model predicted ophthalmopathy a median roughly six months before onset.

This CDR3 is 14 amino acids long. Deletions cut 4 bases from V and 4 bases from J, with 11 bases between. CDR1 is SGHDT and CDR2 is YYEEEE in the germline V gene. The source is a woman aged 45 to 65 with Graves' ophthalmopathy. Sequenced: blood. This chain links TRBV5-6 with TRBJ2-2, with D unclear. Here the CDR3 DNA reads TGTGCCAGCAGCCCCGGACCGAGCACCGGGGAGCTGTTTTTT. This encodes CASSPGPSTGELFF.